This T cell receptor beta chain comes out of a study of Ad26.COV2.S vaccination and SARS-CoV-2 variants. Worth noting for this clone: What it recognizes is unknown.

The protocol was immunoSEQ multiplex PCR, while the TCRdb copy is restricted to in-frame clones and leaves out a portion. In the table there are a few hundred thousand clones, more than 75% of which are singletons. General observations from the study: A substantial breadth of spike-specific CD8+ and CD4+ T cell responses after vaccination has been reported.

The sample's treatment: approximately 18 received Ad26.COV2.S at low or high dose, single or two shots; roughly 5 received placebo; per-sample allocation not given. The investigators took samples on day 63 after the first vaccine or placebo injection. A Boston adult aged 18-55 years was the donor. This receptor was identified in a person between 18 and 65 years old who received the Ad26.COV2.S COVID-19 vaccine or a placebo. The material was peripheral blood, obtained in a trial of Ad26.COV2.S vaccine versus placebo.

In nucleotides, the CDR3 is TGCGCCAGCAGCTTGGTAGCGGGGGGTCCGCGAGATACGCAGTATTTT. Its protein product is CASSLVAGGPRDTQYF. The genes are TRBV5-1 and TRBJ2-3, with 10 bases aligning to TRBD2. Germline trimming cut 0 bases from V and 5 bases from J; bases unmatched to any gene: 6. In germline, CDR1 is SGHRS, CDR2 YFSETQ. The CDR3 consists of 16 residues.